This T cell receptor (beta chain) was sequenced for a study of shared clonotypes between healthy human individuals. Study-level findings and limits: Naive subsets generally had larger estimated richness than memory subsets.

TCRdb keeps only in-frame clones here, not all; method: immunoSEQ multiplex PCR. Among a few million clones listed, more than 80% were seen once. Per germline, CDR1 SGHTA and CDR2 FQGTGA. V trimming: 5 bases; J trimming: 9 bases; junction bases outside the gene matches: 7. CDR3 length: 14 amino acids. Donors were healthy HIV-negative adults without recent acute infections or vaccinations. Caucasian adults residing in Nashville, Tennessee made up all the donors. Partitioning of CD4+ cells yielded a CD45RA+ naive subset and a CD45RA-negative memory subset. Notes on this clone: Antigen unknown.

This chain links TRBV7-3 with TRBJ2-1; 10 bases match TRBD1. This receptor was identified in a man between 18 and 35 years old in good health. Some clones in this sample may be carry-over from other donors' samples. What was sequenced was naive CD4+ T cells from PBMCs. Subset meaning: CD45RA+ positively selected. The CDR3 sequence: CASSPGTGVGEQFF. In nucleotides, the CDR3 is TGTGCCAGCAGCCCCGGGACAGGGGTGGGTGAGCAGTTCTTC.